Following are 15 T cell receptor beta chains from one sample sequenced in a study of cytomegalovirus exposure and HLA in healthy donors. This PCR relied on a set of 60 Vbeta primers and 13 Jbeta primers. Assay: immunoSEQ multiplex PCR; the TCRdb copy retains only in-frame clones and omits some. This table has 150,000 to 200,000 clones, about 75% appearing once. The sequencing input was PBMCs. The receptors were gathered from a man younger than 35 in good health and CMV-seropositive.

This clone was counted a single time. Written as DNA, the CDR3 is TGCGCCAGCAGCTTGGATGGGGGACTAAACTATGGCTACACCTTC. This codes for CASSLDGGLNYGYTF. V and J are TRBV5-1 and TRBJ1-2; D possibly corresponds to TRBD1 (5 bases). CDR1 is SGHRS and CDR2 is YFSETQ in the germline V gene. Deletions cut 0 bases from V and 2 bases from J, with 11 bases between. The CDR3 extends over 15 amino acids.

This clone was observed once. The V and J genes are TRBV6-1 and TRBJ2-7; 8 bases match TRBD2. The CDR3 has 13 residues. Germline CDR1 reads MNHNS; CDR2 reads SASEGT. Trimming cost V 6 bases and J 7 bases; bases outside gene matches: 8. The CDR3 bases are TGTGCCAGCAGCTGGGAGCCTAGCGGGGAGCAGTACTTC. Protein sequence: CASSWEPSGEQYF.

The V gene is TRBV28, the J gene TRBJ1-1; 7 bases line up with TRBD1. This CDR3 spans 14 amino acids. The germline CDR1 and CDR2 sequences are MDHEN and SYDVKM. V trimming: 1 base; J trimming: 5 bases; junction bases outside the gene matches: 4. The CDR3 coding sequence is TGTGCCAGCAGTTTATACAGGGGTGAAACTGAAGCTTTCTTT. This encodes CASSLYRGETEAFF.

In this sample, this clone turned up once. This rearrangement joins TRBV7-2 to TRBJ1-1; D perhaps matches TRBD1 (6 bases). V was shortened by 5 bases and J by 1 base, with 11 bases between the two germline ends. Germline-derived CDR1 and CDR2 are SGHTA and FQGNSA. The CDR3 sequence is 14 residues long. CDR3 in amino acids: CASSTWGRNTEAFF. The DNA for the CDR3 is TGTGCCAGCAGCACCTGGGGGCGGAACACTGAAGCTTTCTTT.

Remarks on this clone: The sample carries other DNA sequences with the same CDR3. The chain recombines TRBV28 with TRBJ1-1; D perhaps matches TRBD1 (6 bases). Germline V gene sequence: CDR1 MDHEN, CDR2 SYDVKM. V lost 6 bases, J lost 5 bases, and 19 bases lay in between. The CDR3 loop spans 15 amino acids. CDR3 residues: CASRALRGVGTEAFF. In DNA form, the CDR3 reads TGTGCCAGCAGAGCACTCAGGGGAGTAGGGACTGAAGCTTTCTTT.

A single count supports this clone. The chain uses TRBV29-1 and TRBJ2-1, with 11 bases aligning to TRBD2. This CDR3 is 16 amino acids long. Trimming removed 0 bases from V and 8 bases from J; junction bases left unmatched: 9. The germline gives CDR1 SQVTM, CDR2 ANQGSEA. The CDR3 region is CSVEDSTSGSQDEQFF. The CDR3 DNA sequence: TGCAGCGTTGAAGATTCTACTAGCGGGAGTCAAGATGAGCAGTTCTTC.

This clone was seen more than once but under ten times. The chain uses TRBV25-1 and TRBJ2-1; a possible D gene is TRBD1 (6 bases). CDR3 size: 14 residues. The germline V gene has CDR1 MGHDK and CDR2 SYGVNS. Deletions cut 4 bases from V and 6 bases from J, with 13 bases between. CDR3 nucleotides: TGTGCCAGCAGTGGACAGGTCAATGCCAATGAGCAGTTCTTC. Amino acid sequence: CASSGQVNANEQFF.

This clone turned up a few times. The CDR3 spells CASTTGNQPQHF. Here the CDR3 DNA reads TGTGCCAGCACCACAGGGAATCAGCCCCAGCATTTT. The V and J genes are TRBV27 and TRBJ1-5, with D perhaps TRBD1 (6 bases). CDR1 and CDR2 from the germline V gene are MNHEY and SMNVEV (reference sequence). This CDR3 has 12 residues. Between the trimmed V and J ends, which lost 7 bases and 4 bases, there was a span of 8 bases.

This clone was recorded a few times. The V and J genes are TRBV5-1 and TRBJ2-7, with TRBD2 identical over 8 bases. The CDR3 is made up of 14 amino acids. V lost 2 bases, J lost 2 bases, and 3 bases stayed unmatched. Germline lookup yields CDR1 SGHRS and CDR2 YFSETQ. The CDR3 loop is CASSFTSGPYEQYF. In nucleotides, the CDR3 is TGCGCCAGCAGCTTTACTAGCGGACCCTACGAGCAGTACTTC.

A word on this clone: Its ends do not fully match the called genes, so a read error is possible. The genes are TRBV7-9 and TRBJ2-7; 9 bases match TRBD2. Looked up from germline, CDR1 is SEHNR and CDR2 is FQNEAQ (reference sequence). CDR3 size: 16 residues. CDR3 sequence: CSSSGVSGSSRSEQYF. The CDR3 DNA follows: TGTTCCAGCAGTGGGGTTAGCGGGAGTAGTAGATCCGAGCAGTACTTC.

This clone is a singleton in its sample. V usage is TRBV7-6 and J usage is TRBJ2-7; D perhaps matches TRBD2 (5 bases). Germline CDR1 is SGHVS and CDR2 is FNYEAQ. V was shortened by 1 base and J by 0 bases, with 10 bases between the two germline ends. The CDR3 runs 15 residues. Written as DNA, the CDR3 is TGTGCCAGCAGCTTAGGCGGGTCCCCCTCCTACGAGCAGTACTTC. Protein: CASSLGGSPSYEQYF.

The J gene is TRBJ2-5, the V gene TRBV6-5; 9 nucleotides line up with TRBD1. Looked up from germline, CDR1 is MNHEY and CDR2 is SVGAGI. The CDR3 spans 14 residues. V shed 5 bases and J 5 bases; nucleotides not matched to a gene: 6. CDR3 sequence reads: CASSQQGAGETQYF. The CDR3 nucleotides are TGTGCCAGCAGTCAACAGGGGGCGGGGGAGACCCAGTACTTC.

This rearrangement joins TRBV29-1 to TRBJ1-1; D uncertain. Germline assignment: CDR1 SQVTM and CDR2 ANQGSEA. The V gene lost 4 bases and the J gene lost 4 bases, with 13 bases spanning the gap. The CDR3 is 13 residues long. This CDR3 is CSVAPVVGTEAFF. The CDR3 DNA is TGCAGCGTTGCTCCAGTTGTTGGCACTGAAGCTTTCTTT.

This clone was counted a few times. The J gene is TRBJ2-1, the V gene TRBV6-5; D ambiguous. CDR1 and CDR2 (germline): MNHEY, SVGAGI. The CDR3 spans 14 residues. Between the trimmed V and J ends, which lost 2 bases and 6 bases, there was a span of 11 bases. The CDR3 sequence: CASSYTKWANEQFF. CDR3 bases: TGTGCCAGCAGTTACACCAAATGGGCCAATGAGCAGTTCTTC.

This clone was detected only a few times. The CDR3 sequence: CASSSTGDNQPQHF. The CDR3, as DNA: TGTGCCAGCAGTTCAACAGGGGACAATCAGCCCCAGCATTTT. The rearrangement uses TRBV28 and TRBJ1-5, with 7 bases identical to TRBD1. Germline V CDR1 and CDR2: MDHEN, SYDVKM. With 4 bases clipped from V and 3 bases from J, the junction kept 3 bases outside the gene matches. This CDR3 is 14 amino acids long. Based on the CDR3 plus reference TRBV28 and TRBJ1-5, the full variable domain is DVKVTQSSRYLVKRTGEKVFLECVQDMDHENMFWYRQDPGLGLRLIYFSYDVKMKEKGDIPEGYSVSREKKERFSLILESASTNQTSMYLCASSSTGDNQPQHFGDGTRLSIL.